The rows below give T cell receptor beta chains drawn from one sample of a study of T cells after yellow fever vaccination. TCRdb itself ran the 5' RACE reads through MiXCR, one entry per CDR3 protein. The table lists some 390,000 distinct CDR3 sequences, around 6.4% of them singletons, with 15% in the top ten. The source material was PBMCs, sampled 5 days after the yellow fever booster vaccination. These receptors came from a man between 25 and 39 years old who received the YFV17D yellow fever vaccine. CDR3s include the opening cysteine and the closing phenylalanine or tryptophan. D genes are given only for firm matches. Size values are once, few and many counts, or a class for expanded clones, and some rows have none.

j_call d_call clone_size v_call cdr3_nt cdr3_aa
TRBJ2-6 - many TRBV28 TGTGCCAGCAGATTTACTGGGGCCAACGTCCTGACTTTC CASRFTGANVLTF
TRBJ1-5 - many TRBV18 TGTGCCAGCTCACTTAATCATCCGGCGGACTATAGCAATCAGCCCCAGCATTTT CASSLNHPADYSNQPQHF
TRBJ2-7 - - TRBV29-1 TGCAGCGTTGTGGGGAAGGCTAGCTCCTACGAGCAGTACTTC CSVVGKASSYEQYF
TRBJ1-1 - few TRBV7-2 TGTGCCAGCAGCTTAGTGGGGCGGTCCCCTGAAGCTTTCTTT CASSLVGRSPEAFF
TRBJ2-5 TRBD2 - TRBV7-2 TGTGCCAGCAGCTTAGTGGCTAGCGGGAGCGAGACCCAGTACTTC CASSLVASGSETQYF
TRBJ2-6 - many TRBV5-1 TGCGCCAGCAAGAGCTCTGGGGCCAACGTCCTGACTTTC CASKSSGANVLTF
TRBJ2-1 - many TRBV10-1 TGCGCCAGCATGAAGGGGACTGAGTACAATGAGCAGTTCTTC CASMKGTEYNEQFF
TRBJ1-6 TRBD1 few TRBV7-8 TGTGCCAGCAGCCCCTACAGGGGAATTTCACCCCTCCACTTT CASSPYRGISPLHF
TRBJ1-3 - - TRBV28 TGTGCCAGCAGCCGATCAGGTGTATCTGGAAACACCATATATTTT CASSRSGVSGNTIYF
TRBJ2-7 - few TRBV5-5 TGTGCCAGCAGCTTGTTAAGGACCCCTACCTACGAGCAGTACTTC CASSLLRTPTYEQYF
TRBJ2-2 - - TRBV10-3 TGTGCCATCACGGGACCCCCCTCGGGGGAGCTGTTTTTT CAITGPPSGELFF
TRBJ2-2 TRBD2 few TRBV10-3 TGTGCCATCAGTGACTTCCCGGGACTAGCGGGAGGGCGTTATTTGAACACCGGGGAGCTGTTTTTT CAISDFPGLAGGRYLNTGELFF
TRBJ2-7 TRBD1 many TRBV28 TGTGCCAGCAGTTACTCCCCGGGACAGGGGGCCTACGAGCAGTACTTC CASSYSPGQGAYEQYF
TRBJ2-5 - many TRBV7-2 TGTGCCAGCAGCAAAGGACCCGAAGAGACCCAGTACTTC CASSKGPEETQYF
TRBJ1-2 TRBD1 - TRBV20-1 TGCAGTGCTAGTGCTCGACAGGGGGCTAACTATGGCTACACCTTC CSASARQGANYGYTF
TRBJ2-1 - - TRBV3-1 TGTGCCAGCAGCCAAGGAGGGGGAGGGCACAATGAGCAGTTCTTC CASSQGGGGHNEQFF
TRBJ2-7 - many TRBV25-1 TGTGCCAGCCGGGATACGCGTGTGCGGGTCGAGCAGTACTTC CASRDTRVRVEQYF
TRBJ2-7 TRBD1 - TRBV12-3/TRBV12-4 TGTGCCAGCCAGCCTTCCACAGGGGGCATCTACGAGCAGTACTTC CASQPSTGGIYEQYF
TRBJ2-5 TRBD2 many TRBV6-2/TRBV6-3 TGTGCCAGCAGGCTGCGGGAGAGGGAGACCCAGTACTTC CASRLRERETQYF
TRBJ2-1 TRBD1 - TRBV29-1 TGCAGCGTTAAATCAGGGGGCAATGAGCGGTTCTTC CSVKSGGNERFF
TRBJ2-4 - many TRBV19 TGTGCCAGTAGTCCCGAGGGTGAAGACATTCAGTACTTC CASSPEGEDIQYF
TRBJ2-7 TRBD1 many TRBV7-2 TGTGCCAGCAGTCGGGACAGGGGAACCTACGAGCAGTACTTC CASSRDRGTYEQYF
TRBJ2-7 TRBD2 few TRBV18 TGTGCCAGCTCACCCGGCGGCGGGAGAAGCTCCTACGAGCAGTACTTC CASSPGGGRSSYEQYF
TRBJ1-6 - few TRBV7-6 TGTGCCAGCAGCTTGGACGGAGATAATTCACCCCTCCACTTT CASSLDGDNSPLHF
TRBJ2-7 - many TRBV29-1 TGCAGCGTTGCCCTTGGGACAAGCCGCTACGAGCAGTACTTC CSVALGTSRYEQYF
TRBJ1-2 TRBD1 many TRBV5-1 TGCGCCAGCAGCACTAGCGGACAGGACTATGGCTACACCTTC CASSTSGQDYGYTF
TRBJ1-5 TRBD1 few TRBV20-1 TGCAGTGCTGGAACAGGGGTGGTGGGCCTACCACAGCATTTT CSAGTGVVGLPQHF
TRBJ2-2 - few TRBV6-1 TGTGCCAGCTGGGGTCGGGACTCTGACGGGGAGCTGTTTTTT CASWGRDSDGELFF
TRBJ2-7 - many TRBV7-2 TGTGCCAGCAGCTTAGCGCTGGGGGCTTACGAGCAGTACTTC CASSLALGAYEQYF
TRBJ2-5 - few TRBV24-1 TGTGCCACCAGTACCGGGAGTGAAGAGACCCAGTACTTC CATSTGSEETQYF
TRBJ2-3 TRBD2 - TRBV7-2 TGTGCCAGCAGTCGACTAGCGGGAGGGGTGGATACGCAGTATTTT CASSRLAGGVDTQYF
TRBJ2-7 - many TRBV27 TGTGCCAGCAGTTTGGGGACACTTTCCGAGCAGTACTTC CASSLGTLSEQYF
TRBJ1-4 - many TRBV5-1 TGCGCCAGCAGCCTCGGGACGGCAAATGAAAAACTGTTTTTT CASSLGTANEKLFF
TRBJ2-7 - - TRBV5-1 TGCGCCAGCAGCTCACAATCTGGATACGAGCAGTACTTC CASSSQSGYEQYF
TRBJ2-7 TRBD1 few TRBV10-2 TGCGCCAGCAGTGAGGCGACAGGGGGATCCTACGAGCAGTACTTC CASSEATGGSYEQYF
TRBJ2-5 TRBD2 many TRBV5-1 TGCGCCAGCAGCCCTGGACTAGAAGGAGAGACCCAGTACTTC CASSPGLEGETQYF
TRBJ2-1 - many TRBV7-2 TGTGCCAGCAGCATGTTCGACAGCTACAATGAGCAGTTCTTC CASSMFDSYNEQFF
TRBJ2-7 TRBD2 many TRBV20-1 TGCAGTGCCACCGGGGGGGGCTCCCACGAGCAGTACTTC CSATGGGSHEQYF
TRBJ2-1 - - TRBV7-6 TGTGCCAGCAGCTTCGCCTCCTACAATGAGCAGTTCTTC CASSFASYNEQFF
TRBJ2-3 TRBD2 few TRBV24-1 TGTGCCACCAGTGATGTCGGACTAGCCGGGGATACGCAGTATTTT CATSDVGLAGDTQYF
TRBJ2-4 - few TRBV20-1 TGCAGTACCATAAGGGACTCCGAAAGAAACATTCAGTACTTC CSTIRDSERNIQYF
TRBJ2-2 TRBD2 few TRBV24-1 TGTGCCACCAGTACCTCTCTCCCGCGGGAGGGCCCCGGGGAGCTGTTTTTT CATSTSLPREGPGELFF
TRBJ2-1 - few TRBV20-1 TGCAGTGCTCGGACGGTAGGTCACAATGAGCAGTTCTTC CSARTVGHNEQFF
TRBJ2-3 TRBD2 many TRBV6-1 TGTGCCAGCAGCCCACAAGCGGGAGGGCCAGGGACAGATACGCAGTATTTT CASSPQAGGPGTDTQYF
TRBJ2-7 - few TRBV12-3/TRBV12-4 TGTGCCAGCAGCTTAGAAGACAGACCCCCCGAGCAGTACTTC CASSLEDRPPEQYF
TRBJ2-7 TRBD2 many TRBV29-1 TGCAGCGTTCAACCGGGACTAGCGGGCAAGCAGTACTTC CSVQPGLAGKQYF
TRBJ2-3 - - TRBV24-1 TGTGCCACCAGTGAACCCAGCGGAGCGGTAGCAGATACGCAGTATTTT CATSEPSGAVADTQYF
TRBJ2-1 - few TRBV27 TGTGCCAGCAGAGAGGGGATATCTGAGCAGTTCTTC CASREGISEQFF
TRBJ2-2 - many TRBV6-6 TGTGCCAGCAGTCACCCGACTTCGCAGGGACGGACCGGGGAGCTGTTTTTT CASSHPTSQGRTGELFF
TRBJ2-5 - many TRBV5-1 TGCGCCAGTGAAAGGACGAGAAGCCAAGAGACCCAGTACTTC CASERTRSQETQYF
TRBJ2-3 - few TRBV5-4 TGTGCCAGCAGCTTGACTGCGGGTCTTATGGATACGCAGTATTTT CASSLTAGLMDTQYF
TRBJ2-5 TRBD1 - TRBV5-1 TGCGCCAGCAGCTTTCTTGGACAGGGCGGCGAGACCCAGTACTTC CASSFLGQGGETQYF
TRBJ1-2 - many TRBV7-9 TGTGCCAGCACGGGCAGGGATGGCTACACCTTC CASTGRDGYTF
TRBJ2-5 TRBD2 - TRBV4-3 TGCGCCAGCAGCCAAGATAGGACTAGCGGGAGTGTGGAGACCCAGTACTTC CASSQDRTSGSVETQYF
TRBJ1-2 - few TRBV5-4 TGTGCCAGCAGCACGGACACCGACTATGGCTACACCTTC CASSTDTDYGYTF
TRBJ2-5 TRBD2 few TRBV6-2/TRBV6-3 TGTGCCAGCAGTTACTTCGGGACTAGCGGGGAGACCCAGTACTTC CASSYFGTSGETQYF
TRBJ2-3 - few TRBV10-3 TGTGCCATCAGTGAGGGGGTAGGGGGAGATACGCAGTATTTT CAISEGVGGDTQYF